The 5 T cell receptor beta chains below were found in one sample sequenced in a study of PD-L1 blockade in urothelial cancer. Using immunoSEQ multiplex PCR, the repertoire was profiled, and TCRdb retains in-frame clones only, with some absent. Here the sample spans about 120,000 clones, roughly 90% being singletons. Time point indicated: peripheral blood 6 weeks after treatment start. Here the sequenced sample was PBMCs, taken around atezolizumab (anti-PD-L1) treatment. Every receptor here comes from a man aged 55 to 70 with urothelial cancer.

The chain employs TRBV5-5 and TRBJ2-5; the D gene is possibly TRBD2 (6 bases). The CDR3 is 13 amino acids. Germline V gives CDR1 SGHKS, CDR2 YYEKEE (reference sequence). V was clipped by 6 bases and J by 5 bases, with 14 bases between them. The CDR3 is CASTSGPGETQYF. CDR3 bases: TGTGCCAGCACCAGCGGGCCGGGGGAGACCCAGTACTTC.

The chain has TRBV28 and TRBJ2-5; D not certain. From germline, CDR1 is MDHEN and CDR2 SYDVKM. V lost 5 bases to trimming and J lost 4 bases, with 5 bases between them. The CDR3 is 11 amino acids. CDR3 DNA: TGTGCCAGCAGTCGAGTAGAGACCCAGTACTTC. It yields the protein CASSRVETQYF.

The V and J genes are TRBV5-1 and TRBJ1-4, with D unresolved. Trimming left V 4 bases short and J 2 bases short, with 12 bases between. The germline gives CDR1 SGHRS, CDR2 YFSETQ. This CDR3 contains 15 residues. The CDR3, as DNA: TGCGCCAGCAGCCTGTCAACAGACACTAATGAAAAACTGTTTTTT. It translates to CASSLSTDTNEKLFF.

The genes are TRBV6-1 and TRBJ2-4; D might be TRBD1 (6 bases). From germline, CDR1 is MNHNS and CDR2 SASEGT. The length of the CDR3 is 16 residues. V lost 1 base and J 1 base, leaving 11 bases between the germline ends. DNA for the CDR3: TGTGCCAGCAGTGAAGTAACAGGGTTTGCCAAAAACATTCAGTACTTC. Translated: CASSEVTGFAKNIQYF.

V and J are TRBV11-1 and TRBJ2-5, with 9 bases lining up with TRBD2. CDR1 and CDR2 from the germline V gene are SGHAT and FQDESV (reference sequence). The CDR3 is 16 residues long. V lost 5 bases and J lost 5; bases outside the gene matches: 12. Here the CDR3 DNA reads TGTGCCAGCAGCCGAAACCAGCCGACTAGCGGTGAGACCCAGTACTTC. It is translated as CASSRNQPTSGETQYF.